This T cell receptor (beta chain) was obtained from a study of cytomegalovirus exposure and HLA in healthy donors. General study points: Across donors, most TCRs were seen rarely, yet some public ones were widespread. The study listed about 150 cytomegalovirus-associated TCR beta chains. The TCR clusters that emerged in the first cohort tended, a later analysis found, to co-occur in the roughly 120 validation repertoires.

A word on this clone: Its specificity is unknown.

With 3 bases clipped from V and 0 bases from J, the junction kept 7 bases outside the gene matches. The V gene's germline CDR1 is MGHRA and CDR2 YSYEKL. This CDR3 has 17 residues. Generated by immunoSEQ multiplex PCR, the TCRdb table keeps only in-frame clones and is missing some. The data show 140,000 or so clones, approximately 86% seen once. This chain links TRBV4-1 with TRBJ1-5, with TRBD1 identical over 8 bases. Sequencing input: PBMCs. The sequence came from a man aged 18 to 29 in good health and CMV-seropositive. CDR3 nucleotide sequence: TGCGCCAGCAGCCAGGGGAGTGACAGGGGTAGCAATCAGCCCCAGCATTTT. Its translation is CASSQGSDRGSNQPQHF.